Sequencing of this T cell receptor beta chain was carried out in a study of CD8+ T cells in alopecia areata. Treatment indicated: oral pan-JAK inhibitor, 5-10 mg twice daily. PBMCs served as the source from which CD4+ and CD8+ T cells were sorted. In each case, RNA was isolated and then reverse transcribed into cDNA as the sequencing template. Libraries were prepared by immunoSEQ multiplex PCR; TCRdb keeps only in-frame clonotypes and omits some of them. This table holds approximately 200,000 clones, approximately 45% found once. Germline trimming cut 3 bases from V and 4 bases from J; bases unmatched to any gene: 7. CDR1 is MGHDK and CDR2 is SYGVNS in the germline V gene. The CDR3 sequence is 17 residues long.

The source was CD4+ T cells sorted from blood, collected around week 37, from a patient treated with tofacitinib. This TCR derives from a human donor with alopecia areata. The rearrangement joins TRBV25-1 to TRBJ2-6; 9 bases are a match to TRBD1. The CDR3 region has the DNA TGTGCCAGCAGTGATGACAGGGGGGGCCCCGGGGCCAACGTCCTGACTTTC. Protein product: CASSDDRGGPGANVLTF.